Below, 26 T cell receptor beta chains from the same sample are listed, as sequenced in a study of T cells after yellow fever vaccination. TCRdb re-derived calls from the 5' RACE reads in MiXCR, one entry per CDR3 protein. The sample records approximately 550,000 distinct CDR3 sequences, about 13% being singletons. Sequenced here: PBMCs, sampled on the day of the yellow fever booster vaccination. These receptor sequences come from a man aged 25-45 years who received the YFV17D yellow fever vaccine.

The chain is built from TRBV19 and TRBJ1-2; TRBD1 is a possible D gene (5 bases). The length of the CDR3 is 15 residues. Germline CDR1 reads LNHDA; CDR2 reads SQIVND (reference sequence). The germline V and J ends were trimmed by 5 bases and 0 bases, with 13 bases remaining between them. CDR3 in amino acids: CASSFASGSNYGYTF. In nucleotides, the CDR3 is TGTGCCAGTAGTTTTGCCTCAGGGTCTAACTATGGCTACACCTTC.

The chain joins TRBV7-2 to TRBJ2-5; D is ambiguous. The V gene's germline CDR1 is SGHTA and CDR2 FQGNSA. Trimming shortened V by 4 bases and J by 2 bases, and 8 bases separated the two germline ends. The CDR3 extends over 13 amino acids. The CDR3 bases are TGTGCCAGCAGCTATATGGAACAAGAGACCCAGTACTTC. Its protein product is CASSYMEQETQYF.

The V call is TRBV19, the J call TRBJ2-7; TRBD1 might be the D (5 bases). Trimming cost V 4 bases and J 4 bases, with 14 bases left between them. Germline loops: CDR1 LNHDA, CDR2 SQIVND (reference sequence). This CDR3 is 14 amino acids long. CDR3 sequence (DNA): TGTGCCAGTAGTAAGTCAGGGATCCAATACGAGCAGTACTTC. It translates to CASSKSGIQYEQYF.

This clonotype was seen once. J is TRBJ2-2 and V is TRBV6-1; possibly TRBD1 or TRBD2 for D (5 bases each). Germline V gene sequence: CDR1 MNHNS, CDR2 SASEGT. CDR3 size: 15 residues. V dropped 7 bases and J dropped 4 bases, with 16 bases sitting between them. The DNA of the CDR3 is TGTGCCAGCAACAAAGGGCCGGGGCGCACCGGGGAGCTGTTTTTT. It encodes CASNKGPGRTGELFF.

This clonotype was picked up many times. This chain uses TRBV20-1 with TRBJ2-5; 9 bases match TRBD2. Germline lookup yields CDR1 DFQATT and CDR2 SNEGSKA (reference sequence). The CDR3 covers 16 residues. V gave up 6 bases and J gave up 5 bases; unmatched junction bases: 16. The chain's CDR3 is CSASPPGGRGGETQYF. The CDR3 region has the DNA TGCAGTGCCAGTCCACCTGGCGGGAGGGGCGGGGAGACCCAGTACTTC.

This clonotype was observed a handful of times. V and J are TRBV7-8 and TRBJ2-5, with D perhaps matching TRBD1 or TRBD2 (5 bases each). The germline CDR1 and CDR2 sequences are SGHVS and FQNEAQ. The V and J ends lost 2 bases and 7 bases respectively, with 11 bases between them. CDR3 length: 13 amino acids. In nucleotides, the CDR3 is TGTGCCAGCAGCTTACAAGGGACGGCGACCCAGTACTTC. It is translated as CASSLQGTATQYF. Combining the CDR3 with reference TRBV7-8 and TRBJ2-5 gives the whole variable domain GAGVSQSPRYKVAKRGQDVALRCDPISGHVSLFWYQQALGQGPEFLTYFQNEAQLDKSGLPSDRFFAERPEGSVSTLKIQRTQQEDSAVYLCASSLQGTATQYFGPGTRLLVL.

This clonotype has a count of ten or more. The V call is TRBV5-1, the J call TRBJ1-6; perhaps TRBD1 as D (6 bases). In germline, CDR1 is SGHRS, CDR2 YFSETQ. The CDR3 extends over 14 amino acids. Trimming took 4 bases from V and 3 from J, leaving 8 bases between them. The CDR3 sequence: CASSAGDYNSPLHF. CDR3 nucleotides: TGCGCCAGCAGCGCAGGGGACTATAATTCACCCCTCCACTTT.

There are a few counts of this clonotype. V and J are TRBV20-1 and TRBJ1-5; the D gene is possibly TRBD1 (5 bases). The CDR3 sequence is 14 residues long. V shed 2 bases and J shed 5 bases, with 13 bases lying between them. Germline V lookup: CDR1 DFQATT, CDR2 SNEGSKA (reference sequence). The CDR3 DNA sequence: TGCAGTGCTAGAACTCGACAGTTCGATCAGCCCCAGCATTTT. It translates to CSARTRQFDQPQHF.

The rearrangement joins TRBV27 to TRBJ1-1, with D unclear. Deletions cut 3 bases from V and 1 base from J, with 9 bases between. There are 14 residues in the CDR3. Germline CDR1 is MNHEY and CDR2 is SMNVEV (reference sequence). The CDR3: CASSLWRENTEAFF. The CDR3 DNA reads TGTGCCAGCAGTTTGTGGAGAGAGAACACTGAAGCTTTCTTT.

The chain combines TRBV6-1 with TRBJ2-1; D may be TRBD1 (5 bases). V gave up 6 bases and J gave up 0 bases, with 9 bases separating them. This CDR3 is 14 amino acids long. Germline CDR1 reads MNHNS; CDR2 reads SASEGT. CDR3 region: CASSQGISYNEQFF. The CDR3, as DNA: TGTGCCAGCAGCCAGGGAATCTCCTACAATGAGCAGTTCTTC.

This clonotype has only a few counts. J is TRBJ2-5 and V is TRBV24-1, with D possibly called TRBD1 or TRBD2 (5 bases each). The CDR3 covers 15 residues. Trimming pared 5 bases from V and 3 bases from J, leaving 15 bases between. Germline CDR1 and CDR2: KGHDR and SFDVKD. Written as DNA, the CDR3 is TGTGCCACCAGTGCCCCGGGAAGGGGAGAAGAGACCCAGTACTTC. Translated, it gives CATSAPGRGEETQYF.

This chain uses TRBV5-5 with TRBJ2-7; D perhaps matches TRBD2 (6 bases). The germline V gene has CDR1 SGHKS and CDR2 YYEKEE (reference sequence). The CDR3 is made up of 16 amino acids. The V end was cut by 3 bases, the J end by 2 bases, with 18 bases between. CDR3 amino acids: CASSSWGTGDAYEQYF. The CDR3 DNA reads TGTGCCAGCAGCTCCTGGGGGACGGGAGATGCCTACGAGCAGTACTTC.

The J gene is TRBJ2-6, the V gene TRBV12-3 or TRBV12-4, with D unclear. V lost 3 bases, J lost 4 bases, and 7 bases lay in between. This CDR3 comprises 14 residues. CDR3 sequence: CASSFMDGANVLTF. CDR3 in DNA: TGTGCCAGCAGTTTTATGGACGGGGCCAACGTCCTGACTTTC.

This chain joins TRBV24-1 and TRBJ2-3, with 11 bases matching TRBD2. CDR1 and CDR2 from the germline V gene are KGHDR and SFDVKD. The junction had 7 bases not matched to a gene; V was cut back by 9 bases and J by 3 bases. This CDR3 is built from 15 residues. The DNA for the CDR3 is TGTGCCACCGGCGGGACTAGCGGAAATACAGATACGCAGTATTTT. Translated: CATGGTSGNTDTQYF.

The CDR3 nucleotides are TGTGCCAGCAGCCGCCCCTCTAGCGGGAGTAGTTATACGCAGTATTTT. It yields the protein CASSRPSSGSSYTQYF. This chain links TRBV7-2 with TRBJ2-3; 10 nucleotides agree with TRBD2. This CDR3 has 16 amino acids. The V gene end was trimmed by 5 bases and the J gene end by 7 bases; junction bases not matched to a gene: 12. Germline CDR1 SGHTA, CDR2 FQGNSA.

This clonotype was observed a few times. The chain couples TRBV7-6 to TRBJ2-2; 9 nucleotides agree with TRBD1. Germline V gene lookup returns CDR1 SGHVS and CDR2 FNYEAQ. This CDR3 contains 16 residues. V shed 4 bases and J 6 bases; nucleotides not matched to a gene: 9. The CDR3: CASSWAGQGFSGELFF. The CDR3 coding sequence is TGTGCCAGCAGCTGGGCGGGACAGGGTTTCTCCGGGGAGCTGTTTTTT.

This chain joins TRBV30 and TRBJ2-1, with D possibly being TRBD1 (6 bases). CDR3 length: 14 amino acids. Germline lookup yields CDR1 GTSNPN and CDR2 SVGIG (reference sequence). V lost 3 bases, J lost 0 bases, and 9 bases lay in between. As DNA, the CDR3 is TGTGCCTGGAGGGACAGCGGCTCCTACAATGAGCAGTTCTTC. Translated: CAWRDSGSYNEQFF. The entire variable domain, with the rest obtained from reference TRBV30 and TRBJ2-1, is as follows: SQTIHQWPATLVQPVGSPLSLECTVEGTSNPNLYWYRQAAGRGLQLLFYSVGIGQISSEVPQNLSASRPQDRQFILSSKKLLLSDSGFYLCAWRDSGSYNEQFFGPGTRLTVL.

CDR3 sequence: CASSQDRTRGETQYF. CDR3 nucleotides: TGCGCCAGCAGCCAAGATAGGACAAGGGGAGAGACCCAGTACTTC. This sequence joins TRBV4-3 and TRBJ2-5; the D gene is possibly TRBD1 (5 bases). The CDR3 is made up of 15 amino acids. V was clipped by 0 bases and J by 4 bases, with 12 bases between them. Per germline, CDR1 LGHNA and CDR2 YSLEER.

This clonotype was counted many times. Here the CDR3 DNA reads TGTGCCAGTAGTATTCTCGCAGATACGCAGTATTTT. Translated, it gives CASSILADTQYF. The rearrangement uses TRBV19 and TRBJ2-3; D remains unclear. The V end lost 3 bases, the J end lost 4 bases, and 5 bases lay between the germline ends. Germline V gene lookup returns CDR1 LNHDA and CDR2 SQIVND (reference sequence). There are 12 residues in the CDR3. Together with reference TRBV19 and TRBJ2-3, the CDR3 gives the full variable domain: DGGITQSPKYLFRKEGQNVTLSCEQNLNHDAMYWYRQDPGQGLRLIYYSQIVNDFQKGDIAEGYSVSREKKESFPLTVTSAQKNPTAFYLCASSILADTQYFGPGTRLTVL.

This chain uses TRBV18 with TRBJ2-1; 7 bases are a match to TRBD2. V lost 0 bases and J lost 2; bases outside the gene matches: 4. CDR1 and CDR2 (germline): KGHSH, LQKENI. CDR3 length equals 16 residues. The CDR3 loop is CASSPPEGGPYNEQFF. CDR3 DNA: TGTGCCAGCTCACCACCGGAGGGAGGGCCCTACAATGAGCAGTTCTTC.

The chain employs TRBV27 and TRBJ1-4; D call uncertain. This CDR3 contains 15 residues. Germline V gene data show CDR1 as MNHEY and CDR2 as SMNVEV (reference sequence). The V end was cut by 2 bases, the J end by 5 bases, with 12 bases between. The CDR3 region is CASSLIGGFNEKLFF. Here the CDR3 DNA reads TGTGCCAGCAGTTTAATTGGCGGATTCAATGAAAAACTGTTTTTT.

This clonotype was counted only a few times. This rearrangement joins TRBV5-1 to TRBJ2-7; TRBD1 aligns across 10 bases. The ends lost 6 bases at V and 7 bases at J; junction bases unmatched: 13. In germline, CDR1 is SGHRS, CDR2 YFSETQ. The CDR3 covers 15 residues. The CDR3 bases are TGCGCCAGCACCCGGGACAGGGGACCTTCCGGGGAGCAGTACTTC. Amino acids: CASTRDRGPSGEQYF.

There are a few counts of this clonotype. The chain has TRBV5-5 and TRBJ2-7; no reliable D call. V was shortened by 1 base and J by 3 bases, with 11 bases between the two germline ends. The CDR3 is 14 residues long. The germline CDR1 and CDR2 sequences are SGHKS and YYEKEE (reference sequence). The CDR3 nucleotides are TGTGCCAGCAGCTTGAATTGGGGTAACTACGAGCAGTACTTC. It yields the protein CASSLNWGNYEQYF.

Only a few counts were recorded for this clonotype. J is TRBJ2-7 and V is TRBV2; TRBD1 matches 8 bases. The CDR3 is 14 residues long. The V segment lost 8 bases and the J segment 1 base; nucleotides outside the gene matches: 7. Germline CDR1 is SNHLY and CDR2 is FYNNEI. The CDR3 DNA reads TGTGCCAGCGCCCCCGACAGGGGTTCCTACGAGCAGTACTTC. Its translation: CASAPDRGSYEQYF. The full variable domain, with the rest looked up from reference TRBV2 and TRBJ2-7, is EPEVTQTPSHQVTQMGQEVILRCVPISNHLYFYWYRQILGQKVEFLVSFYNNEISEKSEIFDDQFSVERPDGSNFTLKIRSTKLEDSAMYFCASAPDRGSYEQYFGPGTRLTVT.

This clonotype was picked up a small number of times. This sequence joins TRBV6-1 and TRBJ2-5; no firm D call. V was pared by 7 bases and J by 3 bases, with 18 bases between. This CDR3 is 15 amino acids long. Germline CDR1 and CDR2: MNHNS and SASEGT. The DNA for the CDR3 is TGTGCCAGCAAACCGAGTGAAGGTCTGAAAGAGACCCAGTACTTC. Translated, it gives CASKPSEGLKETQYF.

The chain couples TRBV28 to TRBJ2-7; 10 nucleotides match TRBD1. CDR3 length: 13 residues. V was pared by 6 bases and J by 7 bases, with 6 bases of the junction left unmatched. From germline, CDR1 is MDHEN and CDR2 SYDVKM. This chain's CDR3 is CASRTGTGVEQYF. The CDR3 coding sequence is TGTGCCAGCAGAACCGGGACAGGGGTAGAGCAGTACTTC. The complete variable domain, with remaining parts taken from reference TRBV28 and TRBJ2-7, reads DVKVTQSSRYLVKRTGEKVFLECVQDMDHENMFWYRQDPGLGLRLIYFSYDVKMKEKGDIPEGYSVSREKKERFSLILESASTNQTSMYLCASRTGTGVEQYFGPGTRLTVT.